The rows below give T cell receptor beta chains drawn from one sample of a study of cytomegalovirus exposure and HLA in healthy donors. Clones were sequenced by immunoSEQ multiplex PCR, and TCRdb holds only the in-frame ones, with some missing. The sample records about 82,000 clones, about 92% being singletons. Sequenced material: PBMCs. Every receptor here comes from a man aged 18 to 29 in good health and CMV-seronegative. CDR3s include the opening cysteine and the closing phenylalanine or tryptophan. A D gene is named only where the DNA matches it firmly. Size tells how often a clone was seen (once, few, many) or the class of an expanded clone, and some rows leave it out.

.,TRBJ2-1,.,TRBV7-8,TGTGCCAGCAGCTTAGCGAGGGTAGCGGTGGGGAATGAGCAGTTCTTC,CASSLARVAVGNEQFF
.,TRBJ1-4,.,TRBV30,TGTGCCTGGAGTTTAGTCCTTGATGAAAAACTGTTTTTT,CAWSLVLDEKLFF
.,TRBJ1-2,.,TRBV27,TGTGCCAGCAGTTCAGGGGTCGGCTACACCTTC,CASSSGVGYTF
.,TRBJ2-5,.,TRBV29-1,TGTTCGGGACTGTACCAAGAGACCCAGTACTTC,CSGLYQETQYF
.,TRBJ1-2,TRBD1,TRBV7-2,TGTGCCAGCAGCTTAGACCCCCCCGGACAGGGGGCACGGGGCTACACCTTC,CASSLDPPGQGARGYTF
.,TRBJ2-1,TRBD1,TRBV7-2,TGTGCCAGCAGCTTGGACAGGAATTCCTACAATGAGCAGTTCTTC,CASSLDRNSYNEQFF
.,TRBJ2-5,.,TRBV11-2,TGTGCCAGCAGCCAGCCCCGGCGGGGGCGGATAGAGACCCAGTACTTC,CASSQPRRGRIETQYF
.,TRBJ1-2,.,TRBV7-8,TGTGCCAGCAGCCGGGGGGGCGGGTCGGTATATGATGGCTACACCTTC,CASSRGGGSVYDGYTF
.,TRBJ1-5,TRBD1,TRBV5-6,TGTGCCAGCAGCTCCGGGACAGGGGTCCAGCCCCAGCATTTT,CASSSGTGVQPQHF
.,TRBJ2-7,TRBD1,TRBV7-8,TGTGCCAGCAGTTATAACAGGGGGCTCAGCTCCTACGAGCAGTACTTC,CASSYNRGLSSYEQYF
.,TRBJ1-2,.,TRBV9,TGTGCCAGCACACCATCTCAGGGTCGGGGCTACACCTTC,CASTPSQGRGYTF
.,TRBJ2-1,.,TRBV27,TGTGCCGCTGGCAGATTCAATGAGCAGTTCTTC,CAAGRFNEQFF
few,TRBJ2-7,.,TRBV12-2,TGTGCAAGTCGCCCGGGACTAGCGATCCCTTTCTCCTACGAGCAGTACTTC,CASRPGLAIPFSYEQYF
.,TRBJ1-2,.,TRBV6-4,TGTGCCAGCAGTGACTCCCCCGAGTCGCATGTCTATGGCTACACCTTC,CASSDSPESHVYGYTF
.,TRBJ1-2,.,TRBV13,TGTGCCAGCAGCCTCTGGACGGTCGGGAGCTATGGCTACACCTTC,CASSLWTVGSYGYTF
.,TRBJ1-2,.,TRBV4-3,TGCGCCAGCAGCCAAGTGGAGGGCAGCCTCGATGGCTACACCTTC,CASSQVEGSLDGYTF
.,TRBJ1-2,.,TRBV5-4,TGTGCCAGCAGCTTGGCCGCGGGAACTAACGTCGGCTACACCTTC,CASSLAAGTNVGYTF
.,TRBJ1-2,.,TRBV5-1,TGCGCCAGCAGCCGGGACCGGGACAAACATGGCTACACCTTC,CASSRDRDKHGYTF
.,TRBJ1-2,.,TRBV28,TGTGCCAGCAGTTTAGACAATTATGGCTACACCTTC,CASSLDNYGYTF
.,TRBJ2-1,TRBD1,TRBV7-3,TGTGCCAGCAGCTTGGACAGGGGGACGACCAATGAGCAGTTCTTC,CASSLDRGTTNEQFF